Presented here are 6 T cell receptor beta chains from one specimen sequenced in a study of CD8+ T cells in alopecia areata. Those with alopecia areata gave lesional scalp punch biopsies and peripheral blood. Sequencing used cDNA as its template, made by extracting RNA and reverse transcribing it. Assay: immunoSEQ multiplex PCR; the TCRdb copy retains only in-frame clones and omits some. The repertoire has 10,000 to 15,000 clones, around three fifths of them found once; the top ten carry more than 13%. Sequencing was carried out using skin. All receptors come from a human donor with alopecia areata.

This clone appeared a few times. This rearrangement joins TRBV6-5 to TRBJ1-1, with 8 bases matching TRBD1. Per the germline V gene, CDR1 is MNHEY and CDR2 is SVGAGI. This CDR3 contains 13 residues. The trim removed 6 bases at V and 5 bases at J, leaving 5 bases unmatched. The CDR3 region is CASSMTGDTEAFF. In nucleotides, the CDR3 is TGTGCCAGCAGCATGACAGGGGATACTGAAGCTTTCTTT.

Details on this clone: A junction end diverges from the germline sequence, so it may reflect a read error. The rearrangement uses TRBV4-1 and TRBJ2-7, with D tentatively TRBD2 (5 bases). Germline loops: CDR1 MGHRA, CDR2 YSYEKL. This CDR3 region has 16 residues. The CDR3 nucleotides read TGTGCCAGCAGCCAAGTTTCTACGGGCGGAGGTGTCAAGCAGTACTTC. Amino acid sequence: CASSQVSTGGGVKQYF.

With respect to this clone: Other nucleotide sequences in the sample specify the same CDR3. This chain links TRBV27 with TRBJ2-3; no clear D. The CDR3 is 13 residues long. The V gene's germline CDR1 is MNHEY and CDR2 SMNVEV (reference sequence). V was pared by 6 bases and J by 5 bases, with 12 bases between. The CDR3 protein is CASRPIERDTQYF. In DNA form, the CDR3 reads TGTGCCAGCAGGCCCATTGAACGAGATACGCAGTATTTT.

This clone is classed as large. The J gene is TRBJ1-6, the V gene TRBV7-2, with D perhaps TRBD1 (6 bases). Germline loops: CDR1 SGHTA, CDR2 FQGNSA. The CDR3 consists of 16 residues. Trimming pared 5 bases from V and 7 bases from J, leaving 18 bases between. In nucleotides, the CDR3 is TGTGCCAGCAGCCGATTCCCGGGGGGGACAAATTCACCCCTCCACTTT. Translating it yields CASSRFPGGTNSPLHF.

The genes are TRBV4-2 and TRBJ2-5, with D uncertain. Germline CDR1 is LGHNA and CDR2 is YNFKEQ. Trimming stripped 1 base from V and 2 bases from J, with 11 bases between. The CDR3 is made up of 15 amino acids. The CDR3 here is CASSQAGRVQETQYF. CDR3 sequence (DNA): TGTGCCAGCAGCCAAGCTGGACGGGTTCAAGAGACCCAGTACTTC.

This sequence joins TRBV28 and TRBJ2-3, with 8 bases that match TRBD1. This CDR3 is built from 16 residues. V dropped 4 bases and J dropped 0; count of bases not matched to a gene: 6. CDR1 and CDR2 from the germline V gene are MDHEN and SYDVKM. The CDR3 DNA is TGTGCCAGCAGTTCCCCGGGACAGGATAGCACAGATACGCAGTATTTT. Translating it yields CASSSPGQDSTDTQYF.